This is a list of T cell receptor beta chains from one sample in a study of T cell responses to AZD1222 COVID-19 vaccine. Sequencing was performed with immunoSEQ multiplex PCR; in TCRdb, only in-frame clones are kept and a portion is missing. The sample consists of approximately 140,000 clones, under 95% of them appearing once. Source: peripheral blood, taken 28 days after the second AZD1222 dose. These receptors were taken from an adult who received the AZD1222 COVID-19 vaccine. Both conserved end residues are part of each CDR3. D genes are given only for firm matches. Clone sizes are given selectively: once, few, many, or a class where the clone is expanded.

clone_size j_call d_call v_call cdr3_nt cdr3_aa
. TRBJ2-5 . TRBV3-1/TRBV3-2 TGTGCCAGCAGCAACCAAGAGACCCAGTACTTC CASSNQETQYF
. TRBJ1-4 . TRBV2 TGTGCCAGCAGTGATTTAAAAGGGGCAGACCCTATAAATGAAAAACTGTTTTTT CASSDLKGADPINEKLFF
once TRBJ1-1 . TRBV6-2/TRBV6-3 TGTGCCAGCAGTCGAGGGACTGCCACTGAAGCTTTCTTT CASSRGTATEAFF
. TRBJ2-7 . TRBV5-1 TGCGCCAGCAGCTTTTTGGGTACGGGTGTCCCCCACGAGCAGTACTTC CASSFLGTGVPHEQYF
. TRBJ2-5 . TRBV7-3 TGTGCCAGCAGCCCCCACTCGGGGATGCAAGAGACCCAGTACTTC CASSPHSGMQETQYF
. TRBJ2-3 . TRBV5-1 TGCGCCAGCAGCTTGAACGGGCCGGGCCCAGATACGCAGTATTTT CASSLNGPGPDTQYF
. TRBJ2-2 . TRBV2 TGTGCCAGCAGTGAAGTTCCGGGGGCCACCGGGGAGCTGTTTTTT CASSEVPGATGELFF
. TRBJ1-1 . TRBV2 TGTGCCAGCAGTAAGGGGAGCACTGAAGCTTTCTTT CASSKGSTEAFF
. TRBJ2-5 . TRBV10-2 TGCGCCAGCTTGGGGGTTGGAGAGACCCAGTACTTC CASLGVGETQYF
. TRBJ2-7 TRBD2 TRBV7-9 TGTGCCAGCAGCTTAGCCGGGGGGGAGAAGCAGTACTTC CASSLAGGEKQYF
. TRBJ2-1 TRBD2 TRBV25-1 TGTGCCAGCAGTGACCCGGGGCTAGCGGACAATGAGCAGTTCTTC CASSDPGLADNEQFF
. TRBJ2-3 TRBD2 TRBV18 TGTGCCAGCTCACCAATTGAGCGGGGACTAGGCACAGATACGCAGTATTTT CASSPIERGLGTDTQYF
. TRBJ2-2 TRBD2 TRBV11-3 TGTGCCAGCAGCTTGCAACTAGCGGGAGGCCCTGTCGGGGAGCTGTTTTTT CASSLQLAGGPVGELFF
. TRBJ2-7 TRBD1 TRBV4-3 TGCGCCAGCAGCCGAGGGACAGGGCCCCTCTACGAGCAGTACTTC CASSRGTGPLYEQYF
once TRBJ2-2 . TRBV2 TGTGCCAGCACCTTGGAGGGCGGCACCGGGGAGCTGTTTTTT CASTLEGGTGELFF
once TRBJ1-1 . TRBV14 TGTGCCAGCAGCCAAGACAGGGGCAGACCCTCCCTGAACACTGAAGCTTTCTTT CASSQDRGRPSLNTEAFF
. TRBJ2-1 TRBD1 TRBV7-3 TGTGCCAGCAGCCCACCGGGACAGGGGAGTGGGAATGAGCAGTTCTTC CASSPPGQGSGNEQFF
. TRBJ1-2 TRBD1 TRBV19 TGTGCCAGTAGTCGGGACAGTGGCTACACCTTC CASSRDSGYTF
. TRBJ1-3 TRBD1 TRBV30 TGTGCCTGGATCTCGGACAGGGGGGGGTCTGGAAACACCATATATTTT CAWISDRGGSGNTIYF
. TRBJ1-6 TRBD1 TRBV2 TGTGCCAGCAGTGAACGGCGGACAGGGGGCTCACCCCTCCACTTT CASSERRTGGSPLHF
once TRBJ1-5 TRBD1 TRBV4-1 TGCGCCAGCAGCCGAGGGACAGGGGTAATCCAGCCCCAGCATTTT CASSRGTGVIQPQHF
few TRBJ2-2 TRBD2 TRBV7-6 TGTGCCAGCAGCCCGGGACTAGCGACCAACACCGGGGAGCTGTTTTTT CASSPGLATNTGELFF
. TRBJ1-3 . TRBV9 TGTGCCAGCAGCGACGGCAGCGGAAACACCATATATTTT CASSDGSGNTIYF
. TRBJ2-7 TRBD2 TRBV15 TGTGCCACCAGCAGCCAGGGACTAGCGGGATACGAGCAGTACTTC CATSSQGLAGYEQYF
. TRBJ2-4 TRBD1 TRBV6-5 TGTGCCAGCAGTTACTCCCGGGACAGGGGGCCGGGCATTCAGTACTTC CASSYSRDRGPGIQYF
. TRBJ2-7 TRBD2 TRBV6-5 TGTGCCAGCAGTTACTCAGGACTAGAGTACTACGAGCAGTACTTC CASSYSGLEYYEQYF
few TRBJ2-1 TRBD1 TRBV27 TGTGCCAGCAGTTTATTGACCGAACCTACAGGGGTTCGGTTCTTC CASSLLTEPTGVRFF
. TRBJ1-2 TRBD1 TRBV14 TGTGCCAGCAGCCGGGACAGGGCGTATTATGGCTACACCTTC CASSRDRAYYGYTF
. TRBJ1-4 TRBD1 TRBV7-9 TGTGCCAGCAGCTTTAGTTTCCAGATGGGACAGCTTAATGAAAAACTGTTTTTT CASSFSFQMGQLNEKLFF
. TRBJ2-1 . TRBV20-1 TGCAGTGCTAGTCCAGTACCTAGCTCCTACAATGAGCAGTTCTTC CSASPVPSSYNEQFF
. TRBJ2-7 TRBD2 TRBV7-2 TGTGCCAGCAGCTCTGAGGGGCGGGGGGTAGGCGAGCAGTACTTC CASSSEGRGVGEQYF
. TRBJ1-5 TRBD1 TRBV7-2 TGTGCCAGCAGCTCCACCCCAGGGGGGCCCCAGCATTTT CASSSTPGGPQHF
. TRBJ1-3 . TRBV7-8 TGTGCCAGCAGCTTAGGGCTCGGGAACACCATATATTTT CASSLGLGNTIYF
. TRBJ1-4 . TRBV27 TGTGCCAGCAGTTTAAATACAGGGCGTGCAACTAATGAAAAACTGTTTTTT CASSLNTGRATNEKLFF
. TRBJ1-1 . TRBV10-1 TGCGCCAGCAGTGAGTCGAACGGGGTTGTACGGACTGAAGCTTTCTTT CASSESNGVVRTEAFF
. TRBJ1-6 TRBD1 TRBV6-5 TGTGCCAGCAGAGTCACAGGGGGCAGTGATTCACCCCTCCACTTT CASRVTGGSDSPLHF
. TRBJ2-1 . TRBV11-2 TGTGCCAGCAGCTTAGATACTTTGGGGGAGCCTTCCTACAATGAGCAGTTCTTC CASSLDTLGEPSYNEQFF
. TRBJ2-7 TRBD1 TRBV6-1 TGTGCCAGCAGTGAATTCCGTGGACAGGCCTACGAGCAGTACTTC CASSEFRGQAYEQYF
. TRBJ1-5 . TRBV5-6 TGTGCCAGCAGCTCGGGGGTAGATCAGCCCCAGCATTTT CASSSGVDQPQHF
. TRBJ1-2 . TRBV9 TGTGCCAGCAGCGTAGGTCGTGACACCCCTAACTATGGCTACACCTTC CASSVGRDTPNYGYTF
. TRBJ1-4 . TRBV5-1 TGCGCCAGCAGCCCATTGGGGGGTACTAATGAAAAACTGTTTTTT CASSPLGGTNEKLFF
few TRBJ1-5 TRBD1 TRBV5-5 TGTGCCAGCAGCTTGGAAGGGGGCGGTCAGCCCCAGCATTTT CASSLEGGGQPQHF
. TRBJ2-1 TRBD2 TRBV15 TGTGCCACCAGCAGATCCAAGGGACTAGCGGGACCCAATGAGCAGTTCTTC CATSRSKGLAGPNEQFF
. TRBJ2-4 TRBD1 TRBV2 TGTGCCAGCAGTTTTTCAACGACAGGGGAAAACATTCAGTACTTC CASSFSTTGENIQYF
. TRBJ1-1 . TRBV10-3 TGTGCCATCCGGGGAATCTTGAGGAGGCCTGAAGCTTTCTTT CAIRGILRRPEAFF
. TRBJ1-2 . TRBV19 TGTGCCAGTAGAGGTTTGGCAGCTAACTATGGCTACACCTTC CASRGLAANYGYTF